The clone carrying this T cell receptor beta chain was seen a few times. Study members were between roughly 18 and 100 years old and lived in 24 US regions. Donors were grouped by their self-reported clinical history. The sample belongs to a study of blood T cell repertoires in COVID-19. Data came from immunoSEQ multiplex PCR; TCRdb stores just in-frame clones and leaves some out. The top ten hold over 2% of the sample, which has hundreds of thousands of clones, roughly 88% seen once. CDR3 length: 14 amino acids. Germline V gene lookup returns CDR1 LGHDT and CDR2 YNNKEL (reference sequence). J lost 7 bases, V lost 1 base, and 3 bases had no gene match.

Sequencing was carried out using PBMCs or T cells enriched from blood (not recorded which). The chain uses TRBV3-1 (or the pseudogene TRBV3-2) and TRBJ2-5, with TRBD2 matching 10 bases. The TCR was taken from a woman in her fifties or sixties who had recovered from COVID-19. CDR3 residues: CASSQALAGVTQYF. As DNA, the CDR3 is TGTGCCAGCAGCCAAGCCCTAGCGGGGGTGACCCAGTACTTC.